The clone carrying this T cell receptor (beta chain) occurred once. Unmatched junction bases numbered 16, after V lost 4 bases and J lost 0 bases. The CDR3 loop spans 19 amino acids. CDR1 SGHRS and CDR2 YFSETQ come from the germline V gene. This sample was taken from a study of T-cell reconstitution after alpha-beta-depleted transplantation in children. Construction of the TCRbeta library involved unique molecular identifiers. TCRdb re-derived calls from the PCR reads in MiXCR, one entry per CDR3 protein. The repertoire includes 640,000 or so distinct CDR3 sequences, approximately 15% of them detected once, and 0.9% to 1.2% sits in the top ten.

The chain carries TRBV5-1 and TRBJ2-3, with TRBD2 identical over 8 bases. This receptor was identified in a human donor who donated a stem cell graft to a child with acute myeloid leukemia. Material: PBMCs from the stem cell graft donor, obtained from the stem cell graft. This chain's CDR3 is CASSALPGLGQTSTDTQYF. In DNA form, the CDR3 reads TGCGCCAGCAGCGCCCTCCCGGGACTAGGTCAAACTAGCACAGATACGCAGTATTTT.